The clone carrying this TCR beta chain has just one count. This record belongs to a study of T cell changes during pregnancy in multiple sclerosis. Trimming at V came to 6 bases and at J to 7 bases, leaving 9 bases not matched to a gene. Germline lookup yields CDR1 MNHEY and CDR2 SVGAGI. There are 14 residues in the CDR3. Sequencing used immunoSEQ multiplex PCR; TCRdb keeps in-frame clones, though not all of them. The data show about 38,000 clones, about nine tenths seen once. The material was CD4+ T cells from peripheral blood mononuclear cells, obtained after pregnancy. V usage is TRBV6-5 and J usage is TRBJ1-2; 9 positions agree with TRBD1. This clonotype was sampled from a female donor in good health, enrolled as a control in a pregnancy study. In nucleotides, the CDR3 is TGTGCCAGCAGCCGACAGGGGGGAGTAAGTGGCTACACCTTC. This encodes CASSRQGGVSGYTF.